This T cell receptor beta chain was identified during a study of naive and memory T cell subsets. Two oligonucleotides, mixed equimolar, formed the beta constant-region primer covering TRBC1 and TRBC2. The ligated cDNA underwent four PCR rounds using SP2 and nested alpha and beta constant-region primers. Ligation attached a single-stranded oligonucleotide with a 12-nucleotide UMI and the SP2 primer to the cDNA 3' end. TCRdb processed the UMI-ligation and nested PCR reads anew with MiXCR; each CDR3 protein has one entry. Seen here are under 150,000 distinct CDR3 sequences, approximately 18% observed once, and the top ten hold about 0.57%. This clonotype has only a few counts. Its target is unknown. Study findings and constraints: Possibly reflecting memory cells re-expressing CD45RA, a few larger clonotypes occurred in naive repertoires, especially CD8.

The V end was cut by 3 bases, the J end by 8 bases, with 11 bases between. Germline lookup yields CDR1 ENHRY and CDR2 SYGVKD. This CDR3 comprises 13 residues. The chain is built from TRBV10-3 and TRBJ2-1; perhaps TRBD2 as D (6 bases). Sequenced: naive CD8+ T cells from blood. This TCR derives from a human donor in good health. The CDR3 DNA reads TGTGCCATCAGTGACCGGGAGTCAGATGAGCAGTTCTTC. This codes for CAISDRESDEQFF.